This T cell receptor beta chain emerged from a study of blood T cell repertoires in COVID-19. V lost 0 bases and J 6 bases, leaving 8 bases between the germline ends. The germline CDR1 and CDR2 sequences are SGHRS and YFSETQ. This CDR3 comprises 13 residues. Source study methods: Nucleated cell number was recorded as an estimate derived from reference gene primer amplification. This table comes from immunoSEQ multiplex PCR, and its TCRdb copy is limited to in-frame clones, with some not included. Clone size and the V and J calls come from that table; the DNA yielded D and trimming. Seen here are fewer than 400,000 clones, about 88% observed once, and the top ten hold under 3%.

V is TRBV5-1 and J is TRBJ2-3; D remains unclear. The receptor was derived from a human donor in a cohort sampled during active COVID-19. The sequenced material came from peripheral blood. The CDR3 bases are TGCGCCAGCAGCTTGGGGGCGCCCGATACGCAGTATTTT. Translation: CASSLGAPDTQYF.